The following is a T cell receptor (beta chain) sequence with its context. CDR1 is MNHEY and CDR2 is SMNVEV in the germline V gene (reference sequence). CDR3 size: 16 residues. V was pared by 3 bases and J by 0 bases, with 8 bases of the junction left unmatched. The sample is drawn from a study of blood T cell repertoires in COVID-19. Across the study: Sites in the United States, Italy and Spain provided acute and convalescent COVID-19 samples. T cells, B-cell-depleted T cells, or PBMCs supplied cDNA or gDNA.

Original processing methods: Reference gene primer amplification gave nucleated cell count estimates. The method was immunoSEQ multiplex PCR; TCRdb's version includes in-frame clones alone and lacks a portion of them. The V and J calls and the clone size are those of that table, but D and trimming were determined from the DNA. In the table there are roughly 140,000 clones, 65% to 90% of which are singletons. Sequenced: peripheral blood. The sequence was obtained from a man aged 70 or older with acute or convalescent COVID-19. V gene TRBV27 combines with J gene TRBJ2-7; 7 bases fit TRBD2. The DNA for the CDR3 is TGTGCCAGCAGTTTCCTAGCGGCTACTTACTCCTACGAGCAGTACTTC. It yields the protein CASSFLAATYSYEQYF.